This T cell receptor (beta chain) was observed in a study of blood T cell repertoires in COVID-19 (dated by TCRdb to the early 2020s). For the wider study: Collaborator samples came from the United States, Italy and Spain and covered acute and convalescent phases of COVID-19. The prospective study material was composed of cDNA or gDNA derived from T cells, B-cell-depleted T cells, or PBMCs. Subjects who had been exposed to COVID-19, were actively infected with it, or had recovered from it provided the deeply sampled blood TCRbeta repertoires that made up the dataset. The repertoires were made available in a free public database intended to serve as a resource for research on the immune response to SARS-CoV-2. Samples were obtained from the ongoing ImmuneRACE study (first 160 participants) and from about 1,300 subjects provided by 6 global collaborators. Sample metadata almost always included a de-identified subject ID, COVID-19 status, age in years and sex. Where HLA class I and class II types were available, the types were taken from metadata supplied by the sample provider, not from assay-based typing. Broad study findings and their caveats: How much clinical and demographic metadata was included differed by source and by participant, and the metadata was provided uncurated.

TCRbeta CDR3 regions were amplified from genomic DNA by means of the immunoSEQ Assay, a bias-controlled multiplex PCR. On the authors' methods: Within the assay, amplification of reference gene primers was used to estimate how many nucleated cells each sample contained. To quantify the absolute abundance of each unique TCRbeta CDR3 rearrangement, sequence reads were collapsed and filtered. For each sample, productive Simpson clonality was calculated by taking the square root of Simpson's diversity index across productive rearrangements. Entries here come from immuneACCESS through TCRdb and include only in-frame sequences with V and J called. Some clones fail to appear in such tables; in the studies checked, an unresolved V gene covers under half of the shortfall, and the cause of the remainder is unknown. V, J and clone size were drawn from that table, and D and trimming were deduced from the DNA. The sample table lists around 430,000 clones, more than 70% of them with a count of one. The ten largest clonotypes hold around 12% of the sample.

Its CDR3 holds 18 amino acids, cysteine through phenylalanine. Only the CDR3 DNA is retained, 54 bases long and in frame from the first base. Trimmed from V: 0 bases; trimmed from J: 2 bases; junction bases lacking a gene match: 13. CDR1 and CDR2 are drawn from the germline V gene: MGHRA, YSYEKL. For this clone: Its specific antigen is unknown. The input lacks base qualities; no much larger clone sits a single base away.

In Seattle, one collaborating source enrolled patients while the infection was active and tracked those patients longitudinally over the course of disease. Whole blood was collected in K2EDTA tubes by collaborating institutions according to the institutions' own protocols. Collaborator samples were shipped for TCRbeta analysis as frozen whole blood, isolated PBMCs, or DNA extracted from either sample type. The sequence was obtained from a woman aged 45-59 years with COVID-19, enrolled during active disease. The sequencing input was peripheral blood. The rearrangement combines TRBV4-1 with TRBJ2-7; 7 bases in between match TRBD2. The DNA sequence is as follows: TGCGCCAGCAGCCAAGAGTTCCTCTATGGCCGGGGGGCCTACGAGCAGTACTTC. Its protein is CASSQEFLYGRGAYEQYF.